This TCR beta chain came from a study of T cell repertoires in ileal Crohn's disease. Whole-study context: About half received postoperative treatment, some 10 with thiopurines and around 20 anti-TNF. General study results and limits: High-frequency clones were more common in sorted CD8 than CD4 cells.

V was trimmed by 1 base and J by 11 bases, leaving 14 bases between them. Germline CDR1 SEHNR, CDR2 FQNEAQ (reference sequence). The CDR3 is 13 residues long. Adults with ileal or ileocolonic Crohn's disease and an indication for resection were eligible. Assay used: immunoSEQ multiplex PCR; TCRdb lists only in-frame clones, some missing. The sample has around 15,000 clones; approximately 60% are singletons. With respect to this clone: The antigen is not known.

The sample was ileal tissue. The chain recombines TRBV7-9 with TRBJ1-1; TRBD1 is a possible D gene (5 bases). This clonotype was sampled from an adult with Crohn's disease. The CDR3, as DNA: TGTGCCAGCAGCTTAGAGGGGAGGGGTTACGCTTTCTTT. Translation: CASSLEGRGYAFF.